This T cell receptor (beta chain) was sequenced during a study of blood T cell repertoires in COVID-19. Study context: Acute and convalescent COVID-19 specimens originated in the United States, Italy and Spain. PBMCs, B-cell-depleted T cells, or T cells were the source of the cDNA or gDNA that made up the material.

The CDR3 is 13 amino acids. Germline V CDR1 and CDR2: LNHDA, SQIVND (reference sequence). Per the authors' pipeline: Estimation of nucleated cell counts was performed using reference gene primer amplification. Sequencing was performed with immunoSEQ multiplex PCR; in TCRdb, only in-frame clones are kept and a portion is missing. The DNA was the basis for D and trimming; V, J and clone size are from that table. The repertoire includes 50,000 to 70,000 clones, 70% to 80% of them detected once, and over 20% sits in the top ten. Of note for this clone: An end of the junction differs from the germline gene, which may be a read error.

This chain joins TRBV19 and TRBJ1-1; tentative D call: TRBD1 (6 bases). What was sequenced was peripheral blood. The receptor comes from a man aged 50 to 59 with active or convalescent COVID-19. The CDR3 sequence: CPSHGGAGVGAFF. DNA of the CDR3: TGTCCCAGCCATGGGGGGGCGGGGGTGGGAGCTTTCTTT.